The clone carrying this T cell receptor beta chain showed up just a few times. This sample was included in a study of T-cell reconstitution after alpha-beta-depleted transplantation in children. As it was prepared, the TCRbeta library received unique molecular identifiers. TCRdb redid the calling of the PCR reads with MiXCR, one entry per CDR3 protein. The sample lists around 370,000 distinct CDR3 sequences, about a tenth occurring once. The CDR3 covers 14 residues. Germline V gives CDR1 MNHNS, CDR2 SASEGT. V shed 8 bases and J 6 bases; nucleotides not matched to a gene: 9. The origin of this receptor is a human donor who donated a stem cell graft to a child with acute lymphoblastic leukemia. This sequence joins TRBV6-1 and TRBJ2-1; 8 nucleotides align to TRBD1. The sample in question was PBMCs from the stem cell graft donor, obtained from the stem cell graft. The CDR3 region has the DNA TGTGCCAGCCAGGGGGCCCCCCCTGGCAATGAGCAGTTCTTC. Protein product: CASQGAPPGNEQFF.